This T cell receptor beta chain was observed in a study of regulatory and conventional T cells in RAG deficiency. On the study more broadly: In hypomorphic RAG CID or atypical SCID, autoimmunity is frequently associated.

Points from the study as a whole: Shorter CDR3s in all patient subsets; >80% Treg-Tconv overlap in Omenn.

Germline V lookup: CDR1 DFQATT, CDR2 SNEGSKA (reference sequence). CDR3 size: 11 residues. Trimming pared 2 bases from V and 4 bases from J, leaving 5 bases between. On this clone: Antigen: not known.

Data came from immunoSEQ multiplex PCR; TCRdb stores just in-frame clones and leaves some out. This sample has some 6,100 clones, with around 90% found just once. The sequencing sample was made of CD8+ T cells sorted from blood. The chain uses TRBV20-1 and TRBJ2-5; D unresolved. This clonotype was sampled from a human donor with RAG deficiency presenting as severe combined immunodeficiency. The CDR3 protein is CSARSRETQYF. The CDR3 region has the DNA TGCAGTGCTAGATCTCGAGAGACCCAGTACTTC.